A selection of T cell receptor beta chains follows, all from one sample in a study of blood T cell repertoires in COVID-19. Assay: immunoSEQ multiplex PCR; the TCRdb copy retains only in-frame clones and omits some. The sample contains about 120,000 clones, roughly nine tenths of which appear only once. The source material was peripheral blood. The receptors come from a man aged 65-85 years with active or convalescent COVID-19. Each CDR3 is given with its conserved first and last residue. D genes are given only for firm matches. Some rows have no size entry. The others give once, few or many, or a class for an expanded clone.

D gene	V gene	J gene	clone size	CDR3 DNA	CDR3 protein
NA	TRBV28	TRBJ2-2	once	TGTGCCAGCAGTTTCGTCGGGGGGCGAGACGGGGAGCTGTTTTTT	CASSFVGGRDGELFF
NA	TRBV4-1	TRBJ1-1	NA	TGCGCCAGCAGACAAGCGGGAGGAGGGATCACTGAAGCTTTCTTT	CASRQAGGGITEAFF
NA	TRBV2	TRBJ1-5	NA	TGTGCCAGCAGTGATAATTACAGGACACGGCCCCAGCATTTT	CASSDNYRTRPQHF
NA	TRBV6-6	TRBJ2-1	NA	TGTGCCAGCAGTTACCCTGATGAGCAGTTCTTC	CASSYPDEQFF
NA	TRBV5-6	TRBJ1-5	NA	TGTGCCAGCAGCTTGATCGGGGATCAGCCCCAGCATTTT	CASSLIGDQPQHF
NA	TRBV11-2	TRBJ2-5	NA	TGTGCCAGCAGCTCACAGGGAAGAGAGACCCAGTACTTC	CASSSQGRETQYF
NA	TRBV27	TRBJ2-3	once	TGTGCCAGCAGTTTAACTAGCAGAAGCACAGATACGCAGTATTTT	CASSLTSRSTDTQYF
TRBD2	TRBV24-1	TRBJ2-3	NA	TGTGCCACCAGTGATCCTCAGCGGGAGGGTTCAGATACGCAGTATTTT	CATSDPQREGSDTQYF
NA	TRBV18	TRBJ1-1	NA	TGTGCCAGCTCACCACAGGGAGGGAGGAACACTGAAGCTTTCTTT	CASSPQGGRNTEAFF
TRBD1	TRBV10-3	TRBJ2-1	once	TGTGCCAGTCAGGGCTCGTCCGGGACAGGGACCGATGAGCAGTTCTTC	CASQGSSGTGTDEQFF
NA	TRBV4-1	TRBJ2-7	NA	TGCGCCAGCAGCCAAGATCTGAGCTACGAGCAGTACTTC	CASSQDLSYEQYF
NA	TRBV5-1	TRBJ2-2	NA	TGCGCCAGCAGCCGGTTTACAGGGACGAACACCGGGGAGCTGTTTTTT	CASSRFTGTNTGELFF
TRBD1	TRBV27	TRBJ1-2	NA	TGTGCCAGCAGTTACAGGGGGAACTATGGCTACACCTTC	CASSYRGNYGYTF
NA	TRBV9	TRBJ2-2	NA	TGTGCCAGCAGCGTGAACTCGATCTCCGAACCCACCGGGGAGCTGTTTTTT	CASSVNSISEPTGELFF
NA	TRBV21-1	TRBJ2-2	NA	TGTGCCAGCAGCAAAGGGTGCGGGAGGGCCCTTACCGGGGAGCTGTTTTTT	CASSKGCGRALTGELFF
TRBD1	TRBV5-1	TRBJ1-1	NA	TGCGCCAGCAGCTTCGGACAGGGTGAAGCTTTCTTT	CASSFGQGEAFF
NA	TRBV7-2	TRBJ2-7	NA	TGTGCCAGCAGCTTACTTAGGGGAGGCGAGCAGTACTTC	CASSLLRGGEQYF
TRBD2	TRBV10-2	TRBJ2-7	NA	TGCGCCAGCAGTGCCTCTAGCGGCAGCAGCGAGCAGTACTTC	CASSASSGSSEQYF
TRBD1	TRBV19	TRBJ2-5	NA	TGTGCCAGTAGTGCGGGACAGGGTCTTCCGACCCAGTACTTC	CASSAGQGLPTQYF
NA	TRBV10-3	TRBJ1-4	NA	TGTGCCATCAGTGAGTCGGGGGGGCAGAATGAAAAACTGTTTTTT	CAISESGGQNEKLFF
NA	TRBV28	TRBJ2-2	few	TGTGCCAGCAGTTCCCCCACAGGAGGGGACACCGGGGAGCTGTTTTTT	CASSSPTGGDTGELFF